This T cell receptor beta chain is from a study of regulatory T cells in long-lasting Graves disease. Study-level background: Graves' patients who were just diagnosed had used antithyroid drugs for under 3 months.

As for time point: newly diagnosed GD, antithyroid drugs for less than 3 months. From RNA extracted from PBMCs, the TCR library was made. This CDR3 region has 15 residues. The V and J ends lost 2 bases and 2 bases respectively, with 11 bases between them. Germline CDR1 is SGHAT and CDR2 is FQNNGV. Both iRepertoire HTBI primers and Arm-PCR of CDR3 regions were used to build the TCR beta libraries. TCRdb redid the calling of the multiplex PCR reads with MiXCR, one entry per CDR3 protein. The table lists some 460,000 distinct CDR3 sequences, 16% of them singletons. The sample was also linked to a second study, of T cells in Graves' hyperthyroidism and ophthalmopathy. Turning to that study: The model made its ophthalmopathy prediction, and onset followed a median around six months later.

The TCR originated in a man aged 35-49 years with Graves disease. This chain joins TRBV11-2 and TRBJ2-3; no firm D call. Source: peripheral blood mononuclear cells (PBMCs), taken at new diagnosis, from a patient treated with antithyroid drugs. CDR3: CASSLLQIPTDTQYF. CDR3 in DNA: TGTGCCAGCAGCTTACTACAGATCCCCACAGATACGCAGTATTTT.